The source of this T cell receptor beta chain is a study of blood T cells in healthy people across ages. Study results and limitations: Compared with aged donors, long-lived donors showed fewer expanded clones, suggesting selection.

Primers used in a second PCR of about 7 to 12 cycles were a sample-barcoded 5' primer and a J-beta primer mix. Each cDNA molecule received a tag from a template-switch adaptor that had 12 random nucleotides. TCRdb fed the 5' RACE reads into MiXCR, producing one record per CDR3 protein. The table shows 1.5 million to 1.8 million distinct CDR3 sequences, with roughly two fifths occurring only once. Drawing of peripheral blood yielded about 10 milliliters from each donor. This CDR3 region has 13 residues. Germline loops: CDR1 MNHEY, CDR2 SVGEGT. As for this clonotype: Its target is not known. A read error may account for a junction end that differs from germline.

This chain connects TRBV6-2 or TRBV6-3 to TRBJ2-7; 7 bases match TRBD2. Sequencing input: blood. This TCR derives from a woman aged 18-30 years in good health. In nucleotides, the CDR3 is TGTGCCAGCACCCATTCACCTCGGGGGGAGCAGCACTTC. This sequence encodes CASTHSPRGEQHF.